The sequence of this T cell receptor (beta chain) was determined in a study of blood T cell repertoires in COVID-19. Across the study: Samples of COVID-19 (acute and convalescent) were obtained from the United States, Italy and Spain.

The CDR3 is made up of 16 amino acids. J lost 7 bases, V lost 3 bases, and 9 bases had no gene match. In germline, CDR1 is MNHNS, CDR2 SASEGT. Those enrolled, adults aged roughly 18 to 95 years, came from about two dozen US areas. In the original workflow: Quantification of nucleated cells was approximated via reference gene primer amplification. Libraries were prepared by immunoSEQ multiplex PCR; TCRdb keeps only in-frame clonotypes and omits some of them. D and trimming were read from the DNA, whereas the V and J calls and clone size are those reported in that table. The sample lists fewer than 350,000 clones, around 89% occurring once. This clone has only a few counts.

The V gene is TRBV6-1, the J gene TRBJ2-1; 10 bases are shared with TRBD2. Sequenced sample: PBMCs or T cells enriched from blood (not recorded which). This TCR came from a woman between 18 and 29 years old with acute COVID-19. CDR3 bases: TGTGCCAGCAGTGACCGATCTAGCGGGAGCTGGAATGAGCAGTTCTTC. Encoded protein: CASSDRSSGSWNEQFF.